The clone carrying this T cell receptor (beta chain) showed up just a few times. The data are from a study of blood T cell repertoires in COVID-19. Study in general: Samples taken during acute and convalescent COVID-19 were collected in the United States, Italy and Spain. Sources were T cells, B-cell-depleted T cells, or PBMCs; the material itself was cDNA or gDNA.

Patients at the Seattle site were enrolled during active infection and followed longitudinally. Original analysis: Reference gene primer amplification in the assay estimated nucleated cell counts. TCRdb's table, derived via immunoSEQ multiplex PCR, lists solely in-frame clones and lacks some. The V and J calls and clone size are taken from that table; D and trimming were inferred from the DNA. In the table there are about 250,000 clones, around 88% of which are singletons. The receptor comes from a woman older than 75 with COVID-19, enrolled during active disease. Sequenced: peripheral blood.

CDR3 in amino acids: CASSGTQNQPQHF. The DNA of the CDR3 is TGTGCCAGCAGCGGGACACAGAATCAGCCCCAGCATTTT. The chain recombines TRBV7-6 with TRBJ1-5; possible D gene TRBD1, 6 bases. Per germline, CDR1 SGHVS and CDR2 FNYEAQ. The ends were cut back, 5 bases at V and 4 bases at J, with 9 bases in the middle. The CDR3 sequence is 13 residues long.